A single sample is the source of the 17 T cell receptor beta chains below, sequenced in a study of OX40 agonist ivuxolimab in advanced cancers. Only in-frame clones appear in the TCRdb table, and some are missing; sequencing was by immunoSEQ multiplex PCR. Among 91,000 or so clones, 85% to 90% were seen once, and the ten largest hold approximately 1.9%. Sequences were derived from CD4+ or CD8+ T cells sorted from blood, sampled in a trial of the OX40 agonist ivuxolimab. The receptors originated from an adult with an advanced solid tumor such as melanoma, head and neck, liver or kidney cancer.

The rearrangement joins TRBV11-2 to TRBJ1-4, with D uncertain. The CDR3 has 12 amino acids. V was pared by 8 bases and J by 6 bases, with 10 bases between. The germline V gene has CDR1 SGHAT and CDR2 FQNNGV. The CDR3 sequence: CASGNRDEKLFF. The DNA for the CDR3 is TGTGCCAGCGGCAATAGGGATGAAAAACTGTTTTTT.

The genes are TRBV5-4 and TRBJ2-5; 7 bases align to TRBD1. The trim removed 4 bases at V and 2 bases at J, leaving 5 bases unmatched. Germline V CDR1 and CDR2: SGHNT, YYREEE (reference sequence). This CDR3 has 14 amino acids. The CDR3 DNA follows: TGTGCCAGCAGCATGGGACAGAAGCAAGAGACCCAGTACTTC. Translation: CASSMGQKQETQYF.

J is TRBJ1-1 and V is TRBV27; D is ambiguous. Germline V CDR1 and CDR2: MNHEY, SMNVEV (reference sequence). V lost 5 bases to trimming and J lost 7 bases, with 17 bases between them. This CDR3 has 14 amino acids. This chain's CDR3 is CASSRNSIRDEAFF. The CDR3 DNA reads TGTGCCAGCAGTAGAAACAGCATTAGGGATGAAGCTTTCTTT.

The V gene is TRBV5-4, the J gene TRBJ2-5, with TRBD2 identical over 7 bases. CDR3 length: 15 amino acids. Trimming took 1 base from V and 2 from J; bases not matched to a gene: 5. The germline V gene has CDR1 SGHNT and CDR2 YYREEE (reference sequence). In DNA form, the CDR3 reads TGTGCCAGCAGCTTGCCTAGCGGAAGTCAAGAGACCCAGTACTTC. This sequence encodes CASSLPSGSQETQYF.

The CDR3 nucleotides are TGTGCCAGTAGTATAGGGTTGGAAGGGTCTGGGGCCAACGTCCTGACTTTC. Amino acids: CASSIGLEGSGANVLTF. The genes are TRBV19 and TRBJ2-6; D not resolved. Trimming shortened V by 1 base and J by 1 base, and 11 bases separated the two germline ends. CDR3 length equals 17 residues. Germline loops: CDR1 LNHDA, CDR2 SQIVND (reference sequence).

This clone has only one observation. This chain connects TRBV5-1 to TRBJ2-3; 8 positions agree with TRBD2. Germline V gene data show CDR1 as SGHRS and CDR2 as YFSETQ. The length of the CDR3 is 14 residues. V was clipped by 5 bases and J by 5 bases; unmatched bases: 7. Here the CDR3 DNA reads TGCGCCAGCAGACGAGCGGGAGTACGAGATACGCAGTATTTT. Translating gives CASRRAGVRDTQYF. Full variable domain (remainder filled in from reference TRBV5-1 and TRBJ2-3): KAGVTQTPRYLIKTRGQQVTLSCSPISGHRSVSWYQQTPGQGLQFLFEYFSETQRNKGNFPGRFSGRQFSNSRSEMNVSTLELGDSALYLCASRRAGVRDTQYFGPGTRLTVL.

This chain links TRBV28 with TRBJ1-2; unclear D gene. Per the germline V gene, CDR1 is MDHEN and CDR2 is SYDVKM. This CDR3 has 16 residues. V was trimmed by 1 base and J by 5 bases, leaving 17 bases between them. The DNA for the CDR3 is TGTGCCAGCAGTTTATTGTCCGCCCGGGATCTTTATGGCTACACCTTC. Translated: CASSLLSARDLYGYTF.

The CDR3 DNA follows: TGCAGCGCCACCGGACACAACACTGAAGCTTTCTTT. Encoded protein: CSATGHNTEAFF. The chain employs TRBV29-1 and TRBJ1-1; D might be TRBD1 (5 bases). The CDR3 runs to 12 residues. Germline CDR1 and CDR2: SQVTM and ANQGSEA. V lost 7 bases and J lost 2, with 11 bases in between.

This chain connects TRBV7-2 to TRBJ1-4; TRBD1 is a possible D gene (5 bases). CDR3 length: 15 amino acids. Germline V gene data show CDR1 as SGHTA and CDR2 as FQGNSA. V was clipped by 1 base and J by 7 bases, with 13 bases between them. The CDR3 region has the DNA TGTGCCAGCAGCTTAGGATTGGGGGTATTTGAAAAACTGTTTTTT. Translation: CASSLGLGVFEKLFF.

The chain has TRBV4-1 and TRBJ1-2, with D perhaps matching TRBD1 (5 bases). Germline V gene sequence: CDR1 MGHRA, CDR2 YSYEKL. Deletions cut 4 bases from V and 4 bases from J, with 16 bases between. The CDR3 sequence is 15 residues long. In DNA form, the CDR3 reads TGCGCCAGCAGCCTTTATGGGGGAGGAATCTATGGCTACACCTTC. This encodes CASSLYGGGIYGYTF.

The genes are TRBV5-8 and TRBJ1-2; D gene ambiguous. Per germline, CDR1 SGHTS and CDR2 YDEGEE. CDR3 length: 13 amino acids. Deletions cut 3 bases from V and 10 bases from J, with 16 bases between. The CDR3 sequence is CASSSPNRAVYTF. The CDR3 DNA is TGTGCCAGCAGCTCCCCCAACCGGGCTGTCTACACCTTC.

The chain combines TRBV19 with TRBJ1-5; TRBD1 might be the D (5 bases). Trimming took 5 bases from V and 9 from J, leaving 14 bases between them. CDR3 length: 13 amino acids. Germline CDR1 LNHDA, CDR2 SQIVND (reference sequence). CDR3 region: CASSDSKIRPQHF. The CDR3 DNA sequence: TGTGCCAGTAGTGACAGTAAGATCAGGCCCCAGCATTTT.

The V gene is TRBV11-3, the J gene TRBJ1-1; D uncertain. The CDR3 is 12 amino acids. Germline V gene data show CDR1 as SGHNT and CDR2 as YENEEA. V lost 3 bases to trimming and J lost 7 bases, with 9 bases between them. The CDR3: CASSLHIDEAFF. The CDR3 DNA reads as TGTGCCAGCAGCTTGCATATCGATGAAGCTTTCTTT.

The chain is built from TRBV5-4 and TRBJ2-3; 10 nucleotides agree with TRBD2. The ends lost 3 bases at V and 3 bases at J; junction bases unmatched: 10. The CDR3 contains 17 residues. Looked up from germline, CDR1 is SGHNT and CDR2 is YYREEE (reference sequence). CDR3 residues: CASSYPLSSGRTDTQYF. The CDR3 DNA reads as TGTGCCAGCAGCTACCCTTTGTCTAGCGGGAGAACAGATACGCAGTATTTT.

V usage is TRBV5-1 and J usage is TRBJ2-7; tentatively, D is TRBD2 (6 bases). The CDR3 consists of 13 residues. Trimming stripped 4 bases from V and 6 bases from J, with 14 bases between. Germline V CDR1 and CDR2: SGHRS, YFSETQ. This CDR3 is CASSQATSSEQYF. The CDR3 DNA sequence: TGCGCCAGCAGCCAAGCCACTAGCAGCGAGCAGTACTTC. Drawing the rest from reference TRBV5-1 and TRBJ2-7, the complete variable domain is KAGVTQTPRYLIKTRGQQVTLSCSPISGHRSVSWYQQTPGQGLQFLFEYFSETQRNKGNFPGRFSGRQFSNSRSEMNVSTLELGDSALYLCASSQATSSEQYFGPGTRLTVT.

To note about this clone: At one end, the junction sequence differs from germline, possibly due to a read error. The rearrangement links TRBV7-7 to TRBJ2-7; 7 bases map to TRBD1. Germline V gene lookup returns CDR1 SSHAT and CDR2 FNYEAQ (reference sequence). The CDR3 totals 14 residues. DNA of the CDR3: TGTGCTAGCAGCCCGGGGACAGTCACGGACGAGCAGTACTTC. This translates into CASSPGTVTDEQYF.

V gene TRBV5-1 combines with J gene TRBJ1-4, with TRBD1 as a possible D gene (6 bases). With 4 bases removed from V and 4 bases from J, the gap between germline ends came to 17 bases. Germline lookup yields CDR1 SGHRS and CDR2 YFSETQ. CDR3 length equals 16 residues. CDR3 residues: CASSLTGGQNNEKLFF. In nucleotides, the CDR3 is TGCGCCAGCAGCCTAACGGGGGGGCAGAATAATGAAAAACTGTTTTTT.